The 2 T cell receptor beta chains listed next were all sequenced from one sample in a study of lymphopenia after photon versus proton radiotherapy. TCRdb's table, derived via immunoSEQ multiplex PCR, lists solely in-frame clones and lacks some. Found here are roughly 65,000 clones, approximately 90% of them singletons; the top ten hold about 3.1%. The sequencing used peripheral blood, collected from a patient treated with photon-based radiotherapy. The source of these receptors is a woman between 70 and 85 years old with pancreatic cancer.

This chain joins TRBV29-1 and TRBJ2-7; TRBD2 matches 8 bases. CDR1 SQVTM and CDR2 ANQGSEA come from the germline V gene. V shed 7 bases and J 4 bases; nucleotides not matched to a gene: 6. This CDR3 comprises 12 residues. In DNA, the CDR3 is TGCAGCGCCTCTAGCGGGCCATACGAGCAGTACTTC. This translates into CSASSGPYEQYF.

V usage is TRBV28 and J usage is TRBJ2-1; D call uncertain. Trimming took off 3 bases at V and 4 bases at J, with 13 bases between the two ends. This CDR3 has 15 amino acids. CDR1 MDHEN and CDR2 SYDVKM come from the germline V gene. The CDR3 DNA reads as TGTGCCAGCAGTTTCAACCAGCGCGTGTACAATGAGCAGTTCTTC. Its translation is CASSFNQRVYNEQFF.